This T cell receptor (beta chain) is from a study of T cells in tuberculosis. Study-level findings and limits: Shorter CDR3-alpha in active tuberculosis partly drove smaller distances. A GMM-specific repertoire classifier reached just under 90% accuracy, AUROC 0.90.

Worth noting for this clone: No antigen is known for it.

Unsorted cryopreserved PBMC were sequenced, averaging roughly 100,000 T cells per clinical donor. V shed 4 bases and J shed 0 bases, with 8 bases lying between them. The germline CDR1 and CDR2 sequences are SGHRS and YFSETQ. This CDR3 region has 13 residues. Profiled with immunoSEQ multiplex PCR; TCRdb holds only in-frame clones, not every one. Seen here are tens of thousands of clones, 93% observed once, and the top ten hold roughly 7%. This TCR came from a donor under 30 with latent tuberculosis or without tuberculosis infection. Sequenced input: PBMCs. V and J are TRBV5-1 and TRBJ2-7, with D maybe TRBD1 (5 bases). This CDR3 is CASSPDISYEQYF. The CDR3 region has the DNA TGCGCCAGCAGCCCGGACATCTCCTACGAGCAGTACTTC.